The clone carrying this TCR beta chain has ten or more counts. Positively selected for CCR7, the CD45RO-negative cells used as naive CD8 cells excluded terminally differentiated effector memory CD45RA+ cells. The sample is drawn from a study of shared clonotypes between healthy human individuals. Profiled with immunoSEQ multiplex PCR; TCRdb holds only in-frame clones, not every one. Seen here are some 2 million clones, roughly 94% observed once, and the top ten hold around 1.1%. Germline V gene sequence: CDR1 GTSNPN, CDR2 SVGIG (reference sequence). With 6 bases removed from V and 2 bases from J, the gap between germline ends came to 29 bases. The CDR3 sequence is 19 residues long.

The material sequenced was naive CD8+ T cells sorted from blood. This TCR was sampled from a young man in good health. The chain carries TRBV30 and TRBJ1-5, with D hard to call. CDR3 bases: TGTGCCTGCCAACCGATAATAAAACCGTCTCTAAGGGGCAATCAGCCCCAGCATTTT. The encoded protein is CACQPIIKPSLRGNQPQHF.